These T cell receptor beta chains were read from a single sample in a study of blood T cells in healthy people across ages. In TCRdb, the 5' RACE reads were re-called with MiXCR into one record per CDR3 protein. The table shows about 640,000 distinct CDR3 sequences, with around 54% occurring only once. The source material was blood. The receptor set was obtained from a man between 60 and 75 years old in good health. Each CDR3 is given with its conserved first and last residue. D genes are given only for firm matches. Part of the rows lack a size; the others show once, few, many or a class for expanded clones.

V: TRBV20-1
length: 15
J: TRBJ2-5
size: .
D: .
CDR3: CSAPSIRTSGETQYF
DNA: TGCAGTGCCCCTTCGATAAGGACCAGCGGAGAGACCCAGTACTTC

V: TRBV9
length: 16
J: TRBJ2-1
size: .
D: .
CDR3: CASSPRGTPGSAEQFF
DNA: TGTGCCAGCAGCCCCAGGGGCACCCCCGGGTCAGCGGAGCAGTTCTTC

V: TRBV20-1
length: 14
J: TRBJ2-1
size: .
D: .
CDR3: CSAPPGSSYNEQFF
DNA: TGCAGTGCCCCGCCAGGGAGCTCCTACAATGAGCAGTTCTTC

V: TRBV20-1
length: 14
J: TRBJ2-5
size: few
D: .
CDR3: CSARDVRSQETQYF
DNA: TGCAGTGCTAGAGATGTGCGGTCTCAAGAGACCCAGTACTTC

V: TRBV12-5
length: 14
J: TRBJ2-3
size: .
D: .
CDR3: CASGLPIGLNTQYF
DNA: TGTGCTAGTGGTTTACCCATCGGCCTCAATACGCAGTATTTT

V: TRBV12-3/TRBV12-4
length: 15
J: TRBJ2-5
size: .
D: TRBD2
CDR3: CASTQGRGGFETQYF
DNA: TGTGCCAGCACCCAGGGGCGGGGGGGCTTTGAGACCCAGTACTTC

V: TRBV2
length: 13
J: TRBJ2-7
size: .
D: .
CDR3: CASSGVGDYEQYF
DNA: TGTGCCAGCAGCGGGGTTGGTGACTACGAGCAGTACTTC

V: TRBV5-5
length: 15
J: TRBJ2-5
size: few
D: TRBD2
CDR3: CASSYGTSGGETQYF
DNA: TGTGCCAGCAGCTATGGGACTAGCGGGGGGGAGACCCAGTACTTC

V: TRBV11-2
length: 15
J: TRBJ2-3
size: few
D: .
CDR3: CASSLDQRMTDTQYF
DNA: TGTGCCAGCAGCTTAGATCAGCGGATGACAGATACGCAGTATTTT

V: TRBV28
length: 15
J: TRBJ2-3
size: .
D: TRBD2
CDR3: CASGSGGPPSDTQYF
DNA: TGTGCCAGCGGGAGCGGGGGCCCACCTTCGGATACGCAGTATTTT

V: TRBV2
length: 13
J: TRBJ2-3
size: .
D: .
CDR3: CASRDGERDTQYF
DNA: TGTGCCAGCAGGGACGGGGAGAGGGATACGCAGTATTTT

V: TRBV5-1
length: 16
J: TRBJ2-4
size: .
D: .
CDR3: CASSLADSVAKNIQYF
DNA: TGCGCCAGCAGCTTGGCTGACAGTGTAGCCAAAAACATTCAGTACTTC

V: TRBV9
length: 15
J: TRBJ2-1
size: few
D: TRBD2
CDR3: CASTRLAGDHNEQFF
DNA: TGTGCCAGCACCAGACTAGCGGGGGACCACAATGAGCAGTTCTTC

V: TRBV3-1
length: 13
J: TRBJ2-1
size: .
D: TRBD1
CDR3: CASSPRQGSEQFF
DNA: TGTGCCAGCAGCCCCCGACAGGGGAGTGAGCAGTTCTTC

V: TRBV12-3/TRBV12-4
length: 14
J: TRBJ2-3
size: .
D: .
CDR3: CASSSRVRGDTQYF
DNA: TGTGCCAGCAGCTCCAGGGTCCGAGGAGATACGCAGTATTTT

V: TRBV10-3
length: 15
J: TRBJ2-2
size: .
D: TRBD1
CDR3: CAINVDRGGTGELFF
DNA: TGTGCCATCAATGTCGACAGGGGCGGCACCGGGGAGCTGTTTTTT

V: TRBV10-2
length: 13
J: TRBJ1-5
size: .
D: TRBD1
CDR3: CAASGGPNQPQHF
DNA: TGCGCCGCCTCAGGGGGCCCGAATCAGCCCCAGCATTTT

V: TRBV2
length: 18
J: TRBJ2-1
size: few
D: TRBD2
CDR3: CASKRERGARSSYNEQFF
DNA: TGTGCCAGCAAGAGGGAGCGGGGGGCCCGAAGCTCCTACAATGAGCAGTTCTTC

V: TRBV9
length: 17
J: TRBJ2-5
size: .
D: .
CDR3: CASSLLSGAGPQETQYF
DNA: TGTGCCAGCAGCTTACTATCAGGGGCCGGCCCCCAAGAGACCCAGTACTTC

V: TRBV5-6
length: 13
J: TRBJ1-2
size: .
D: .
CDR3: CASRSLRRGGYTF
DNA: TGTGCCAGCAGGTCGCTACGGAGGGGTGGCTACACCTTC

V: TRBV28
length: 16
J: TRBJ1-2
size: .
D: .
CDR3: CASTLYGGGLGFDYTF
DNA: TGTGCCAGCACCCTCTATGGCGGGGGGCTTGGGTTTGACTACACCTTC

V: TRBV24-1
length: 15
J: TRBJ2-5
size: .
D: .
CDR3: CATSDFGGTGNEQYF
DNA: TGTGCCACCAGTGATTTTGGGGGGACGGGCAATGAGCAGTACTTC

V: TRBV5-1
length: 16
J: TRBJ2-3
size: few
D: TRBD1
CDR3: CASSLEGAPSTDTQYF
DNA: TGCGCCAGCAGCTTGGAGGGGGCTCCCAGCACAGATACGCAGTATTTT

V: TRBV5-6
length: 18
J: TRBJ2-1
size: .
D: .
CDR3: CASSLGGLGNPRYNEQFF
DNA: TGTGCCAGCAGCTTGGGCGGCCTGGGGAATCCCCGATACAATGAGCAGTTCTTC

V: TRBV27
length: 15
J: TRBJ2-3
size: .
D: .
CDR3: CASSEWRTSTDTQYF
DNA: TGTGCCAGCAGTGAATGGCGAACCTCCACAGATACGCAGTATTTT

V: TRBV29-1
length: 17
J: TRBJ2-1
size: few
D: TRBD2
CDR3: CSVPGLAGGWAYNEQFF
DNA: TGCAGCGTGCCGGGACTAGCGGGGGGCTGGGCGTACAATGAGCAGTTCTTC

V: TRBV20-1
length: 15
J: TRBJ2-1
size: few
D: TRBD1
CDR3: CSASRTGGLYNEQFF
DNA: TGCAGTGCTAGCCGGACAGGGGGCCTATACAATGAGCAGTTCTTC

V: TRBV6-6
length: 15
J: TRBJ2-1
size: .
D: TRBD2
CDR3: CASSRGGGPYNEQFF
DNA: TGTGCCAGCAGCCGCGGGGGGGGACCCTACAATGAGCAGTTCTTC

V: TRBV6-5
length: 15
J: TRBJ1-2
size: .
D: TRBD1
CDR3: CASRPTWDRSYGYTF
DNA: TGTGCCAGCAGGCCCACTTGGGACAGGTCATATGGCTACACCTTC

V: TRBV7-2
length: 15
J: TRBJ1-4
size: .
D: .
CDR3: CASSLVGFPNEKLFF
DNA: TGTGCCAGCAGCTTAGTGGGTTTCCCTAATGAAAAACTGTTTTTT

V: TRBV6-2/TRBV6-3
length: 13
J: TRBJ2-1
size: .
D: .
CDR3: CASSYLGVNEQFF
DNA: TGTGCCAGCAGTTACTTGGGGGTCAATGAGCAGTTCTTC

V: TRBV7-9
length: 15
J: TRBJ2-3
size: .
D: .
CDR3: CASSPLPGAIFTQYF
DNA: TGTGCCAGCAGCCCTCTCCCGGGGGCCATTTTTACGCAGTATTTT

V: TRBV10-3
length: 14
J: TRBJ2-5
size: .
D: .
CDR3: CAISESSGQETQYF
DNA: TGTGCCATCAGTGAGTCGTCGGGGCAAGAGACCCAGTACTTC

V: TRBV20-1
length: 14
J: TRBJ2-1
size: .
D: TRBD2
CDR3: CSAIGLAGKETQFF
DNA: TGCAGTGCTATCGGACTAGCGGGGAAGGAGACCCAGTTCTTC

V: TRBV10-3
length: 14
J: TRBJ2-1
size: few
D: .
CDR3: CAISEGQGYNEQFF
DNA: TGTGCCATCAGTGAGGGCCAGGGTTACAATGAGCAGTTCTTC

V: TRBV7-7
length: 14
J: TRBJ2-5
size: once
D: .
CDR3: CASSFGPDGETQYF
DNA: TGTGCCAGCAGCTTCGGGCCAGACGGAGAGACCCAGTACTTC

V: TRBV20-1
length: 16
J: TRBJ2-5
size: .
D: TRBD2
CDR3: CSAPSRLAGVQETQYF
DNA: TGCAGTGCCCCGAGTCGGCTAGCGGGGGTGCAAGAGACCCAGTACTTC

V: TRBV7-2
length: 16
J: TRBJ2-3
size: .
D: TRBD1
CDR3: CASSLRDRGWTDTQYF
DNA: TGTGCCAGCAGCCTAAGGGACAGGGGTTGGACAGATACGCAGTATTTT

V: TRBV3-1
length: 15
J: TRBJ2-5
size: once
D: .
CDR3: CASSLIGGNQETQYF
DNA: TGTGCCAGCAGCCTCATAGGCGGGAACCAAGAGACCCAGTACTTC

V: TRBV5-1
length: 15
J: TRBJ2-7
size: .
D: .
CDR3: CASSPQGPPGYEQYF
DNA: TGCGCCAGCAGCCCCCAGGGACCGCCGGGCTACGAGCAGTACTTC

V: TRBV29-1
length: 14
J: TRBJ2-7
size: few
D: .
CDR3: CSVLPGRGNYEQYF
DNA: TGCAGCGTCCTACCCGGCAGGGGAAACTACGAGCAGTACTTC

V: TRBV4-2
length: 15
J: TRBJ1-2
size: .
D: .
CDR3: CASSRPPAESYGYTF
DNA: TGTGCCAGCAGCCGACCCCCTGCGGAGTCCTATGGCTACACCTTC

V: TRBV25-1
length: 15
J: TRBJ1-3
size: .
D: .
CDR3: CASSEGGSSGNTIYF
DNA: TGTGCCAGCAGTGAAGGGGGCTCCTCTGGAAACACCATATATTTT

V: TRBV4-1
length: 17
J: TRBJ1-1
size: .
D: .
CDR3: CASSQDSGAGRPGEAFF
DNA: TGCGCCAGCAGCCAAGATAGCGGCGCAGGGAGGCCGGGTGAAGCTTTCTTT

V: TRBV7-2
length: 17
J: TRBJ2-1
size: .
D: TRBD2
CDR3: CASRSGRGGRVYNEQFF
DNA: TGTGCCAGCAGGTCGGGGCGGGGGGGCAGGGTCTACAATGAGCAGTTCTTC

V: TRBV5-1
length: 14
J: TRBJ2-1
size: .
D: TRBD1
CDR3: CASNLGVTGDEQFF
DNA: TGCGCCAGCAACTTGGGTGTGACAGGGGATGAGCAGTTCTTC

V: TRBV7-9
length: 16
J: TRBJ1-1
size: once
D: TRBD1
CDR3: CASSFGQGAYDTEAFF
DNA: TGTGCCAGCAGCTTTGGACAGGGGGCCTATGACACTGAAGCTTTCTTT

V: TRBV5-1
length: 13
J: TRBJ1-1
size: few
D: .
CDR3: CASSFDGNTEAFF
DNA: TGCGCCAGCAGCTTCGACGGGAACACTGAAGCTTTCTTT

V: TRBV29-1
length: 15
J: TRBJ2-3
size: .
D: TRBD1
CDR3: CSVAGTGARTDTQYF
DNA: TGCAGCGTTGCCGGTACAGGGGCTCGCACAGATACGCAGTATTTT

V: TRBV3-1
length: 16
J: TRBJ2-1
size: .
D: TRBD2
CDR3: CASSQEASGGWNEQFF
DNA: TGTGCCAGCAGCCAAGAGGCGAGCGGGGGGTGGAATGAGCAGTTCTTC

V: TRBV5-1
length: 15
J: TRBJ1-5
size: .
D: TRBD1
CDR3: CASSPGGQGNQPQHF
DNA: TGCGCCAGCAGCCCGGGGGGACAGGGCAATCAGCCCCAGCATTTT

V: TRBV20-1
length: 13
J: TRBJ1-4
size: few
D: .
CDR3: CSAKITTNEKLFF
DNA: TGCAGTGCAAAGATAACAACTAATGAAAAACTGTTTTTT

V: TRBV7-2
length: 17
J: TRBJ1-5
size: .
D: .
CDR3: CASSLVVGAAVKQPQHF
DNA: TGTGCCAGCAGCTTAGTGGTGGGCGCAGCAGTAAAGCAGCCCCAGCATTTT

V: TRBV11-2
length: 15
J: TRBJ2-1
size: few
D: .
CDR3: CASSHTFGPSGEQFF
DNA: TGTGCCAGCAGCCATACTTTTGGCCCATCGGGTGAGCAGTTCTTC